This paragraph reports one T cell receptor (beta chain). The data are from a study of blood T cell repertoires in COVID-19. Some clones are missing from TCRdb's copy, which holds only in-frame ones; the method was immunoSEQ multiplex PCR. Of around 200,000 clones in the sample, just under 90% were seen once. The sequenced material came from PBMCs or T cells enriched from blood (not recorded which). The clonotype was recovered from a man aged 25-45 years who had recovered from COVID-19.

The CDR3 DNA reads TGTGCCAGCAGCATAACTAGCGGGATAAACACCGGGGAGCTGTTTTTT. Residues: CASSITSGINTGELFF. The chain uses TRBV7-6 and TRBJ2-2; 10 bases match TRBD2. Germline CDR1 is SGHVS and CDR2 is FNYEAQ. The CDR3 sequence is 16 residues long. Trimming removed 5 bases from V and 2 bases from J; junction bases left unmatched: 5.